This passage covers 7 T cell receptor beta chains from one sample sequenced in a study of CD8 T cells in ankylosing spondylitis. A single record per CDR3 protein comes from TCRdb applying MiXCR to the 5' RACE reads. The repertoire holds 200,000 or so distinct CDR3 sequences, with 15% to 20% as singletons. The sequenced sample was blood, either unsorted or a sorted T cell fraction (not recorded which). The receptors shown here come from a male donor under 30 with ankylosing spondylitis or in good health (not recorded which).

This clonotype appeared many times. The chain employs TRBV19 and TRBJ2-1; 10 nucleotides match TRBD1. The junction had 8 bases not matched to a gene; V was cut back by 1 base and J by 8 bases. Germline loops: CDR1 LNHDA, CDR2 SQIVND (reference sequence). The CDR3 length is 16 residues. Written as DNA, the CDR3 is TGTGCCAGTAGTATAGGGGACAGGGGTATGTACCATGAGCAGTTCTTC. It specifies CASSIGDRGMYHEQFF.

The sample holds many counts of this clonotype. The chain uses TRBV7-2 and TRBJ2-5, with a tentative D call TRBD2 (5 bases). Trimming shortened V by 11 bases and J by 5 bases, and 18 bases separated the two germline ends. There are 13 residues in the CDR3. Germline CDR1 is SGHTA and CDR2 is FQGNSA. CDR3 region: CAEGWRSQETQYF. The CDR3 DNA reads as TGTGCCGAGGGATGGCGATCCCAGGAGACCCAGTACTTC.

This clonotype was seen many times. The chain links TRBV28 to TRBJ2-1; 12 nucleotides align to TRBD2. V trimming: 9 bases; J trimming: 12 bases; junction bases outside the gene matches: 12. Germline lookup yields CDR1 MDHEN and CDR2 SYDVKM. CDR3 length equals 14 residues. This chain's CDR3 is CASTGLAGPNRQFF. The CDR3 DNA is TGTGCCAGTACCGGACTAGCGGGACCTAATCGGCAGTTCTTC.

This clonotype has a count of ten or more. V is TRBV25-1 and J is TRBJ2-3, with TRBD1 matching over 8 bases. J lost 3 bases, V lost 7 bases, and 3 bases had no gene match. The CDR3 sequence is 13 residues long. Looked up from germline, CDR1 is MGHDK and CDR2 is SYGVNS. The CDR3 here is CASTRQGTDTQYF. CDR3 nucleotide sequence: TGTGCCAGCACCCGACAGGGGACAGATACGCAGTATTTT. Together with reference TRBV25-1 and TRBJ2-3, the CDR3 gives the full variable domain: EADIYQTPRYLVIGTGKKITLECSQTMGHDKMYWYQQDPGMELHLIHYSYGVNSTEKGDLSSESTVSRIRTEHFPLTLESARPSHTSQYLCASTRQGTDTQYFGPGTRLTVL.

This chain uses TRBV29-1 with TRBJ2-1, with 8 bases aligning to TRBD1. With V trimmed by 0 bases and J by 1 base, 5 bases remained unmatched. The CDR3 loop spans 16 amino acids. In germline, CDR1 is SQVTM, CDR2 ANQGSEA. CDR3 sequence: CSVEDSWTGSYNEQFF. CDR3 nucleotides: TGCAGCGTTGAAGATAGCTGGACAGGGTCCTACAATGAGCAGTTCTTC.

The CDR3 DNA follows: TGTGCCAGCAGCGGGACTAGCTCCCGAATTCAGTACTTC. Protein: CASSGTSSRIQYF. The V gene is TRBV12-3 or TRBV12-4, the J gene TRBJ2-4; the match to TRBD2 covers 9 bases. V was pared by 6 bases and J by 10 bases, with 7 bases of the junction left unmatched. CDR3 length: 13 amino acids.

The chain employs TRBV29-1 and TRBJ2-3; 10 nucleotides match TRBD2. The CDR3 is 16 amino acids. The germline CDR1 and CDR2 sequences are SQVTM and ANQGSEA. Unmatched junction bases numbered 5, after V lost 0 bases and J lost 2 bases. The CDR3 region has the DNA TGCAGCGTTGAAGATCGTCTAGCGGGAGTCACAGATACGCAGTATTTT. It encodes CSVEDRLAGVTDTQYF.